These 21 T cell receptor beta chains were all obtained from the same sample, sequenced in a study of cytomegalovirus exposure and HLA in healthy donors. The PCR used 60 Vbeta and 13 Jbeta primers. Produced via immunoSEQ multiplex PCR; TCRdb's table is partial and in-frame only. The sample has 250,000 to 350,000 clones; 86% are singletons. The sequenced sample consisted of PBMCs. The receptors were gathered from a man aged 40-49 years in good health and CMV-seropositive.

The chain recombines TRBV6-4 with TRBJ2-5; D possibly corresponds to TRBD1 (5 bases). V lost 1 base, J lost 5 bases, and 11 bases lay in between. The CDR3 is made up of 14 amino acids. Germline V CDR1 and CDR2: MRHNA, SNTAGT. The CDR3 DNA is TGTGCCAGCAGTGACTTGAGCAGGGCTGAGACCCAGTACTTC. Protein: CASSDLSRAETQYF.

This clone was counted between two and nine times. V and J are TRBV5-4 and TRBJ1-5, with D maybe TRBD1 (6 bases). The germline CDR1 and CDR2 sequences are SGHNT and YYREEE (reference sequence). The CDR3 extends over 15 amino acids. With 4 bases removed from V and 9 bases from J, the gap between germline ends came to 20 bases. The CDR3 is CASSPRRGGPRPQHF. The CDR3 nucleotides are TGTGCCAGCAGCCCTAGAAGGGGGGGGCCGCGGCCCCAGCATTTT.

The chain carries TRBV5-4 and TRBJ2-5, with 10 bases identical to TRBD2. Germline lookup yields CDR1 SGHNT and CDR2 YYREEE (reference sequence). This CDR3 is 15 amino acids long. Germline trimming cut 4 bases from V and 3 bases from J; bases unmatched to any gene: 6. This CDR3 is CASSAAGGIKETQYF. DNA for the CDR3: TGTGCCAGCAGCGCAGCGGGAGGGATCAAAGAGACCCAGTACTTC.

The chain recombines TRBV11-2 with TRBJ1-1; the match to TRBD1 covers 7 bases. With V trimmed by 5 bases and J by 5 bases, 11 bases remained unmatched. The CDR3 loop spans 15 amino acids. Per the germline V gene, CDR1 is SGHAT and CDR2 is FQNNGV. The CDR3 loop reads CASSPFRTGRTEAFF. The DNA for the CDR3 is TGTGCCAGCAGCCCTTTCCGGACAGGTAGAACTGAAGCTTTCTTT.

V is TRBV11-2 and J is TRBJ2-7; the D gene is possibly TRBD2 (6 bases). CDR3 size: 15 residues. V dropped 5 bases and J dropped 0 bases, with 14 bases sitting between them. Per germline, CDR1 SGHAT and CDR2 FQNNGV. CDR3 DNA sequence: TGTGCCAGCAGCCCCCTAGCGTTGAGCTCCTACGAGCAGTACTTC. Protein: CASSPLALSSYEQYF.

The genes are TRBV2 and TRBJ2-7, with 15 nucleotides matching TRBD2. Germline values: CDR1 SNHLY, CDR2 FYNNEI. The V and J ends lost 6 bases and 0 bases, in that order; junction bases with no gene match: 9. The CDR3 is 18 amino acids. The CDR3 here is CASRNPGLAGGGSYEQYF. CDR3 sequence (DNA): TGTGCCAGCAGAAACCCGGGACTAGCGGGAGGAGGCTCCTACGAGCAGTACTTC.

J is TRBJ2-5 and V is TRBV7-2; D gene unclear. V lost 1 base to trimming and J lost 4 bases, with 13 bases between them. The CDR3 has 15 residues. CDR1 and CDR2 from the germline V gene are SGHTA and FQGNSA. The CDR3 bases are TGTGCCAGCAGCTTAGGGGCAGCTCTGGGAGAGACCCAGTACTTC. Translating gives CASSLGAALGETQYF.

This chain connects TRBV6-1 to TRBJ2-1, with a possible D match to TRBD1 (5 bases). Germline V gene sequence: CDR1 MNHNS, CDR2 SASEGT. The CDR3 covers 18 residues. Trimming removed 1 base at V and 0 bases at J, with 16 bases between. The CDR3 DNA reads TGTGCCAGCAGTGAAGGGGGTCCCTGGACACCCTCCTACAATGAGCAGTTCTTC. It is translated as CASSEGGPWTPSYNEQFF.

The V gene is TRBV28, the J gene TRBJ2-3; 12 bases align to TRBD2. V lost 6 bases, J lost 8 bases, and 18 bases stayed unmatched. The CDR3 consists of 18 residues. CDR1 MDHEN and CDR2 SYDVKM come from the germline V gene. The CDR3 spells CASSTVGLAGLAYGTQYF. The CDR3 DNA sequence: TGTGCCAGCAGCACGGTCGGACTAGCGGGGCTAGCGTACGGTACGCAGTATTTT.

This clone was detected only once. The V and J genes are TRBV6-5 and TRBJ1-2; 8 nucleotides agree with TRBD1. The CDR3 runs to 12 residues. The V gene end was trimmed by 5 bases and the J gene end by 8 bases; junction bases not matched to a gene: 4. CDR1 and CDR2 from the germline V gene are MNHEY and SVGAGI. For the CDR3, the DNA is TGTGCCAGCAGTGCGAACAGGGGGGGCTACACCTTC. Its protein is CASSANRGGYTF.

This clone has only a few counts. V is TRBV10-3 and J is TRBJ1-4; D not resolved. V was cut by 3 bases and J by 7 bases, with 12 bases left in between. CDR1 ENHRY and CDR2 SYGVKD come from the germline V gene. The CDR3 runs 14 residues. DNA for the CDR3: TGTGCCATCAGTGAAGGGCCTGGAGGTGAAAAACTGTTTTTT. Translation gives CAISEGPGGEKLFF.

J is TRBJ1-2 and V is TRBV6-5, with 7 bases identical to TRBD1. V gave up 6 bases and J gave up 4 bases; unmatched junction bases: 11. The germline V gene encodes CDR1 MNHEY and CDR2 SVGAGI. This CDR3 has 15 amino acids. The CDR3 spells CASRREGGLVYGYTF. CDR3 sequence (DNA): TGTGCCAGCAGAAGGGAAGGGGGCCTGGTCTATGGCTACACCTTC.

The chain links TRBV4-1 to TRBJ2-4; D possibly corresponds to TRBD2 (7 bases). The germline V gene has CDR1 MGHRA and CDR2 YSYEKL. This CDR3 is 15 amino acids long. The ends were cut back, 1 base at V and 3 bases at J, with 10 bases in the middle. The CDR3 sequence: CASSQVGGGKNIQYF. The CDR3 DNA is TGCGCCAGCAGCCAAGTGGGAGGGGGCAAAAACATTCAGTACTTC.

J is TRBJ2-1 and V is TRBV5-8, with TRBD2 identical over 7 bases. With V trimmed by 2 bases and J by 7 bases, 12 bases remained unmatched. Germline loops: CDR1 SGHTS, CDR2 YDEGEE. CDR3 size: 16 residues. This CDR3 reads CASSLFEGGPLNEQFF. As DNA, the CDR3 is TGTGCCAGCAGCTTATTTGAGGGAGGGCCTTTGAATGAGCAGTTCTTC.

The J gene is TRBJ2-7, the V gene TRBV5-4; 8 nucleotides match TRBD1. J was trimmed by 1 base and V by 4 bases; bases with no gene match: 4. Per germline, CDR1 SGHNT and CDR2 YYREEE (reference sequence). The CDR3 is made up of 14 amino acids. As DNA, the CDR3 is TGTGCCAGCAGCCCCGGACAGGGATCCTACGAGCAGTACTTC. Encoded protein: CASSPGQGSYEQYF.

This rearrangement joins TRBV9 to TRBJ2-7; the match to TRBD2 covers 12 bases. Germline V gene sequence: CDR1 SGDLS, CDR2 YYNGEE. The CDR3 sequence is 16 residues long. J was trimmed by 4 bases and V by 0 bases; bases with no gene match: 5. The CDR3 sequence: CASSVGTSGKAYEQYF. In nucleotides, the CDR3 is TGTGCCAGCAGCGTAGGGACTAGCGGGAAGGCTTACGAGCAGTACTTC.

This clone was seen a single time. The rearrangement uses TRBV7-3 and TRBJ2-5, with TRBD2 matching 11 bases. V dropped 4 bases and J dropped 3; count of bases not matched to a gene: 1. This CDR3 is 14 amino acids long. Germline values: CDR1 SGHTA, CDR2 FQGTGA. The CDR3 is CASSSGLAEETQYF. The CDR3 region has the DNA TGTGCCAGCAGCTCGGGACTAGCGGAAGAGACCCAGTACTTC.

The chain recombines TRBV9 with TRBJ2-1; 9 positions match TRBD1. The V segment lost 5 bases and the J segment 4 bases; nucleotides outside the gene matches: 7. Germline CDR1 and CDR2: SGDLS and YYNGEE. There are 15 residues in the CDR3. The CDR3 DNA follows: TGTGCCAGCAGTGGGGGACAGGGAACATACAATGAGCAGTTCTTC. Translation: CASSGGQGTYNEQFF.

The V gene is TRBV30, the J gene TRBJ2-7, with 8 bases lining up with TRBD2. V was pared by 0 bases and J by 4 bases, with 8 bases of the junction left unmatched. Germline V gives CDR1 GTSNPN, CDR2 SVGIG (reference sequence). The CDR3 runs to 15 residues. The CDR3 protein is CAWSVPKREKYEQYF. CDR3 sequence (DNA): TGTGCCTGGAGTGTACCCAAGCGGGAGAAGTACGAGCAGTACTTC.

This clone was observed a single time. This chain connects TRBV5-1 to TRBJ2-1; 11 bases line up with TRBD2. Germline CDR1 and CDR2: SGHRS and YFSETQ. The J segment lost 10 bases and the V segment lost 3 bases, leaving 9 bases of the junction unmatched. The CDR3 loop spans 15 amino acids. CDR3 sequence: CASSWGTSGPTEQFF. The CDR3 nucleotides read TGCGCCAGCAGCTGGGGGACTAGCGGCCCCACCGAGCAGTTCTTC.

The V gene is TRBV30, the J gene TRBJ1-1; D unresolved. V lost 4 bases, J lost 11 bases, and 23 bases lay in between. This CDR3 is built from 14 residues. The germline V gene encodes CDR1 GTSNPN and CDR2 SVGIG (reference sequence). CDR3 in amino acids: CAWTALRPRFGAFF. CDR3 nucleotides: TGTGCCTGGACGGCGTTGCGCCCCCGGTTCGGGGCTTTCTTT.